What follows is one TCR beta chain and its context. The antigen is unknown. This specimen comes from a study of T cell responses to AZD1222 COVID-19 vaccine. Overall study findings and caveats: Baseline antibody screening turned up just six seropositive AZD1222 recipients. Donors were largely white British and mainly female; clonal diversity was possibly underestimated. Dominant CD4 TCR responses targeted spike regions 160-218 and 743-854.

The junction had 9 bases not matched to a gene; V was cut back by 4 bases and J by 3 bases. Per the germline V gene, CDR1 is LGHDT and CDR2 is YNNKEL (reference sequence). The CDR3 runs 16 residues. Produced via immunoSEQ multiplex PCR; TCRdb's table is partial and in-frame only. The table shows 95,000 to 120,000 clones, with roughly 87% occurring only once. This chain links TRBV3-1 (or the pseudogene TRBV3-2) with TRBJ2-5; TRBD1 matches at 9 bases. This TCR derives from an adult in good health. Sequenced here: peripheral blood, sampled on day 0 of MenACWY control vaccination. The CDR3 DNA reads TGTGCCAGCAGCCCCACAGGGGGCAATCGAGAAGAGACCCAGTACTTC. Protein product: CASSPTGGNREETQYF.